The clone carrying this TCR beta chain was seen a handful of times. With V trimmed by 6 bases and J by 8 bases, 9 bases remained unmatched. Germline CDR1 SQVTM, CDR2 ANQGSEA. This CDR3 contains 12 residues. The data were taken from a study of T-cell reconstitution after alpha-beta-depleted transplantation in children. Construction of the TCRbeta library involved unique molecular identifiers. TCRdb reanalysed the PCR reads using MiXCR and keeps one entry per CDR3 protein. The table includes some 550,000 distinct CDR3 sequences, about 17% detected once. The source material was PBMCs from the stem cell graft donor, sampled from the stem cell graft. The chain links TRBV29-1 to TRBJ1-1, with 7 bases aligning to TRBD1. The receptor's source is a human donor who donated a stem cell graft to a child with acute lymphoblastic leukemia. The CDR3 sequence: CSVYSGQLEAFF. The CDR3 bases are TGCAGCGTCTATTCGGGACAGTTAGAAGCTTTCTTT.